This TCR beta chain was obtained from a study of blood T cell repertoires in COVID-19. On the study more broadly: Nucleic acid was either cDNA or gDNA, and it came from T cells, B-cell-depleted T cells, or PBMCs.

Using immunoSEQ multiplex PCR, the repertoire was profiled, and TCRdb retains in-frame clones only, with some absent. The sample has approximately 110,000 clones, around 84% seen once. CDR1 and CDR2 from the germline V gene are DFQATT and SNEGSKA (reference sequence). The CDR3 extends over 14 amino acids. Trimming took 3 bases from V and 3 from J; bases not matched to a gene: 5. Sequencing used peripheral blood. The chain recombines TRBV20-1 with TRBJ2-5, with 9 bases lining up with TRBD1. The sequence was obtained from a woman older than 75 with active or convalescent COVID-19. The CDR3, as DNA: TGCAGTGCTAGTCCGGGACAGGGAAAAGAGACCCAGTACTTC. Protein product: CSASPGQGKETQYF.